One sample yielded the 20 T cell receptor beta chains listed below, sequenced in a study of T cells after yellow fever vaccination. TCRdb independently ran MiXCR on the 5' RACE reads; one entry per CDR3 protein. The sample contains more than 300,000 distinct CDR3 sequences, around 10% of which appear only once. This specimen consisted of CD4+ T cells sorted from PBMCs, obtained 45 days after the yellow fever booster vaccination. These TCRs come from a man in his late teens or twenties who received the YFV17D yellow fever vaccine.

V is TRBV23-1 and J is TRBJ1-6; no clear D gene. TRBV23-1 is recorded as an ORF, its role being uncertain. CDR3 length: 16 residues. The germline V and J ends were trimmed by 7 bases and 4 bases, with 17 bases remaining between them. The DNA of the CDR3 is TGCGCCAGCACCACACGACCCTTCCTATATAATTCACCCCTCCACTTT. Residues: CASTTRPFLYNSPLHF.

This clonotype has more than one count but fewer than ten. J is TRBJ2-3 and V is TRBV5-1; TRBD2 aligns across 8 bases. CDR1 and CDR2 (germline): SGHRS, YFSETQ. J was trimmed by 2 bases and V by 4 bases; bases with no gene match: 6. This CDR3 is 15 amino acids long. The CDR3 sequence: CASSGGGQITDTQYF. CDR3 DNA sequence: TGCGCCAGCAGCGGCGGGGGGCAGATCACAGATACGCAGTATTTT.

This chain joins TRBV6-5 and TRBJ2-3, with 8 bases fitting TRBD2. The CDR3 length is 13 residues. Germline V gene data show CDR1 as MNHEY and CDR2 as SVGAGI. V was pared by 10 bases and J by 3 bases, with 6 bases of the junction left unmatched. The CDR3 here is CATRGGPTDTQYF. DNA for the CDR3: TGTGCCACCCGGGGGGGCCCAACAGATACGCAGTATTTT.

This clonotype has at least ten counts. The CDR3: CASSWLGGVPTEAFF. The DNA of the CDR3 is TGTGCCAGCAGTTGGTTGGGGGGGGTCCCCACTGAAGCTTTCTTT. The chain is built from TRBV12-3 or TRBV12-4 and TRBJ1-1, with D tentatively TRBD1 (5 bases). CDR3 size: 15 residues. V was clipped by 4 bases and J by 4 bases, with 16 bases between them.

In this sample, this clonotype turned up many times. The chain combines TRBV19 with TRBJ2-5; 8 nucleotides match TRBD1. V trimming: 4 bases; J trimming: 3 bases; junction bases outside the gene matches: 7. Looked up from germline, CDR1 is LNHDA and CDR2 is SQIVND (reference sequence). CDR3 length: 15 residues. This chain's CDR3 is CASSSPGTGKETQYF. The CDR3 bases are TGTGCCAGTAGTAGCCCCGGGACAGGAAAAGAGACCCAGTACTTC.

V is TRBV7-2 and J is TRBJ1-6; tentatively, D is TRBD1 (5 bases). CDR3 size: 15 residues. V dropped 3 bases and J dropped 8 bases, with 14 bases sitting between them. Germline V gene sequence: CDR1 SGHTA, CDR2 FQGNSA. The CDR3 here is CASSFVSGWDSPLHF. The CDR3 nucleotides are TGTGCCAGCAGCTTTGTATCAGGGTGGGATTCACCCCTCCACTTT.

The CDR3, as DNA: TGTGCCAGCAGCGGATTCCCCCGGGGGGAGCAGTACTTC. It encodes CASSGFPRGEQYF. The chain couples TRBV5-5 to TRBJ2-7; possibly TRBD2 for D (6 bases). CDR3 length equals 13 residues. V lost 4 bases and J lost 7, with 15 bases in between. Germline CDR1 is SGHKS and CDR2 is YYEKEE (reference sequence). Using reference TRBV5-5 and TRBJ2-7 for the parts outside the CDR3, the full variable domain is DAGVTQSPTHLIKTRGQQVTLRCSPISGHKSVSWYQQVLGQGPQFIFQYYEKEERGRGNFPDRFSARQFPNYSSELNVNALLLGDSALYLCASSGFPRGEQYFGPGTRLTVT.

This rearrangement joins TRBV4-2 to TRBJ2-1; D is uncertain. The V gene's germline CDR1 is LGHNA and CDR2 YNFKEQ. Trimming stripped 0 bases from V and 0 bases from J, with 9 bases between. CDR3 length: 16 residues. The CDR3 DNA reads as TGTGCCAGCAGCCAAGATAGAGTTTCCTCCTACAATGAGCAGTTCTTC. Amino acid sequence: CASSQDRVSSYNEQFF.

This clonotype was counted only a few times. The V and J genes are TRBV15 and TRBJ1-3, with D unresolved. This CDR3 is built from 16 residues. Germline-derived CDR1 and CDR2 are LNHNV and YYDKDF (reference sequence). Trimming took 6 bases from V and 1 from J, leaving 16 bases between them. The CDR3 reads CATSPYRRGSGNTIYF. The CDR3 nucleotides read TGTGCCACCAGTCCGTATCGTCGGGGTTCTGGAAACACCATATATTTT.

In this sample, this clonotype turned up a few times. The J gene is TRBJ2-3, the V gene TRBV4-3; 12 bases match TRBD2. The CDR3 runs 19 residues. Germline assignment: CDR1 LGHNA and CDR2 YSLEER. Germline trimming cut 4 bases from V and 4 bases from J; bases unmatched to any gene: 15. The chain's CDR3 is CASSRQASGGERFADTQYF. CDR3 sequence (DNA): TGCGCCAGCAGCCGTCAAGCTAGCGGGGGGGAAAGATTCGCAGATACGCAGTATTTT.

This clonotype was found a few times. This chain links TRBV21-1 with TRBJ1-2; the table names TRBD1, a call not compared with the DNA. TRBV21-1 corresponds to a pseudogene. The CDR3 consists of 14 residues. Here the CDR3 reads CASSKWPRAYGYTF. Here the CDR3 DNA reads TGTGCCAGCAGCAAATGGCCCAGGGCTTATGGCTACACCTTC.

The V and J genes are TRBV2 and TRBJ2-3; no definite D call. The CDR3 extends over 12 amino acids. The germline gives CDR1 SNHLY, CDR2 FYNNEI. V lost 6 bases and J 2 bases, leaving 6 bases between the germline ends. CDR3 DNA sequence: TGTGCCAGCAGACCCACCACAGATACGCAGTATTTT. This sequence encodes CASRPTTDTQYF.

Here the CDR3 reads CASSLEAGTSGAYNEQFF. CDR3 bases: TGTGCCAGCAGCTTAGAGGCGGGGACTAGCGGGGCCTACAATGAGCAGTTCTTC. The chain is built from TRBV7-3 and TRBJ2-1, with 13 bases identical to TRBD2. CDR1 is SGHTA, CDR2 FQGTGA, per germline. This CDR3 comprises 18 residues. The J segment lost 2 bases and the V segment lost 2 bases, leaving 6 bases of the junction unmatched. Using reference TRBV7-3 and TRBJ2-1 for the parts outside the CDR3, the full variable domain is GAGVSQTPSNKVTEKGKYVELRCDPISGHTALYWYRQSLGQGPEFLIYFQGTGAADDSGLPNDRFFAVRPEGSVSTLKIQRTERGDSAVYLCASSLEAGTSGAYNEQFFGPGTRLTVL.

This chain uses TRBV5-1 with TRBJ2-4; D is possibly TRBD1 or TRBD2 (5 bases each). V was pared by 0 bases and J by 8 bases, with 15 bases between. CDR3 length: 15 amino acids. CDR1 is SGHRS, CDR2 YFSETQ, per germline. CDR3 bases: TGCGCCAGCAGCTTGGGGGGGAACCTCGCAGACATTCAGTACTTC. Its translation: CASSLGGNLADIQYF.

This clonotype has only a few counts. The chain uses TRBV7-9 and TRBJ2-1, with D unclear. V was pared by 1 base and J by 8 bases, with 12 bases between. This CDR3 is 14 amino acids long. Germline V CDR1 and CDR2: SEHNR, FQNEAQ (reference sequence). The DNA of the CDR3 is TGTGCCAGCAGCTTAGTCTTAGCCCCCCATGAGCAGTTCTTC. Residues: CASSLVLAPHEQFF.

CDR3: CASSVDGASSEKLFF. The CDR3 DNA reads TGTGCCAGCAGCGTAGACGGGGCTTCTAGTGAAAAACTGTTTTTT. The chain carries TRBV9 and TRBJ1-4, with D tentatively TRBD1 (5 bases). This CDR3 contains 15 residues. The germline gives CDR1 SGDLS, CDR2 YYNGEE. The ends were cut back, 0 bases at V and 7 bases at J, with 13 bases in the middle.

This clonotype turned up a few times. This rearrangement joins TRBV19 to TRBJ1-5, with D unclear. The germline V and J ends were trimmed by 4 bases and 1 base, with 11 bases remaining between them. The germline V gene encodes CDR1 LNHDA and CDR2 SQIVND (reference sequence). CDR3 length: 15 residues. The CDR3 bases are TGTGCCAGTAGTAGGGATGGCCTCAGCAATCAGCCCCAGCATTTT. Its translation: CASSRDGLSNQPQHF.

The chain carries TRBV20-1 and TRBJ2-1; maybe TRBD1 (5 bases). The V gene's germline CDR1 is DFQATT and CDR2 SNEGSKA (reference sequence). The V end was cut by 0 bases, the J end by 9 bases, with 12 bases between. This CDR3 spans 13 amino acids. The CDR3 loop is CSARDEFQGEQFF. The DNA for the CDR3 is TGCAGTGCTAGAGATGAGTTTCAGGGTGAGCAGTTCTTC.

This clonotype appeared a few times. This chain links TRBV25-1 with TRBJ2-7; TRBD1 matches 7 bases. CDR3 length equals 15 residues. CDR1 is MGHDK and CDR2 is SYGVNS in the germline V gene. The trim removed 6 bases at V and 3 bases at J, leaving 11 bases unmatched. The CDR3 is CASRREGATHYEQYF. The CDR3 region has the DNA TGTGCCAGCAGGAGAGAGGGGGCAACCCACTACGAGCAGTACTTC.

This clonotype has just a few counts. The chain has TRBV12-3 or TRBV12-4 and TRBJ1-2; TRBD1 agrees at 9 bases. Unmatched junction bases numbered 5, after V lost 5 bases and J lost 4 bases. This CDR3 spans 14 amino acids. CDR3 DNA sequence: TGTGCCAGCAGTCCGGGACAGGGAACCTATGGCTACACCTTC. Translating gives CASSPGQGTYGYTF.